This T cell receptor beta chain was sequenced during a study of T-cell memory formation after mild COVID-19. MiXCR, run by TCRdb on the 5' RACE reads, gives a single entry per CDR3 protein. The repertoire has approximately 260,000 distinct CDR3 sequences, approximately 19% of them found once; the top ten carry approximately 22%. Remarks on this clonotype: Antigen unknown.

Findings and limits, study-wide: There were some responding clones in pre-infection memory, which suggested that cross-reactive memory had joined.

V dropped 1 base and J dropped 2 bases, with 10 bases sitting between them. The CDR3 spans 15 residues. Germline V lookup: CDR1 SGHTA, CDR2 FQGNSA. The rearrangement uses TRBV7-2 and TRBJ2-3; D is uncertain. Sequenced: PBMCs or a T cell subset sorted from them (not recorded which). The receptor's source is a man between 18 and 35 years old who had mild COVID-19 (a few samples of this study predate the infection). Cell type and time point are not known. DNA for the CDR3: TGTGCCAGCAGCTTAGTCGGTGGTTTCACAGATACGCAGTATTTT. Its translation: CASSLVGGFTDTQYF.